The 22 T cell receptor beta chains presented below share a single source sample, sequenced in a study of beta chain features in type 1 diabetes. The antigens for these receptors are not known. The study reverse transcribed the entire isolated RNA, so it sequenced expressed TCRB transcripts. The method was immunoSEQ multiplex PCR; TCRdb's version includes in-frame clones alone and lacks a portion of them. This table has 680,000 or so clones, around 15% appearing once. General study findings and limits: Among all four CD4+ subsets, Type 1 diabetes patients had TCRB CDR3s that were moderately but significantly shorter.

The sequenced sample consisted of naive CD4+ T cells from blood. These receptor sequences come from a young man with type 1 diabetes.

The chain links TRBV5-1 to TRBJ2-2; possibly TRBD1 or TRBD2 for D (5 bases each). V lost 4 bases to trimming and J lost 2 bases, with 18 bases between them. Per germline, CDR1 SGHRS and CDR2 YFSETQ. The CDR3 has 17 residues. CDR3 sequence: CASSPRESRANTGELFF. CDR3 nucleotide sequence: TGCGCCAGCAGCCCACGGGAATCCAGGGCTAACACCGGGGAGCTGTTTTTT.

The chain recombines TRBV9 with TRBJ2-2; a possible D gene is TRBD1 (5 bases). Deletions cut 0 bases from V and 3 bases from J, with 21 bases between. CDR3 length: 19 residues. Per germline, CDR1 SGDLS and CDR2 YYNGEE. The CDR3 nucleotides read TGTGCCAGCAGCGTAGCTGGACCCTTAGGGGCAGGGCACACCGGGGAGCTGTTTTTT. It translates to CASSVAGPLGAGHTGELFF.

This clone was observed a handful of times. The chain combines TRBV10-3 with TRBJ2-7; TRBD1 or TRBD2 may be the D gene (7 bases each). Germline V gene data show CDR1 as ENHRY and CDR2 as SYGVKD. V shed 7 bases and J shed 3 bases, with 16 bases lying between them. The CDR3 loop spans 14 amino acids. Written as DNA, the CDR3 is TGTGCCATCACCAGGGGGGGAAGGAGCTACGAGCAGTACTTC. This gives the protein CAITRGGRSYEQYF.

Only a few counts were recorded for this clone. V usage is TRBV7-2 and J usage is TRBJ1-6; 8 bases agree with TRBD1. CDR1 and CDR2 (germline): SGHTA, FQGNSA. The CDR3 contains 17 residues. The V gene end was trimmed by 10 bases and the J gene end by 0 bases; junction bases not matched to a gene: 11. The CDR3 loop is CATRGQDSFSYNSPLHF. The CDR3 DNA sequence: TGTGCCACCCGGGGACAGGACTCCTTCTCCTATAATTCACCCCTCCACTTT.

This clone was picked up a small number of times. The chain has TRBV7-9 and TRBJ1-2; 12 bases line up with TRBD1. The CDR3 extends over 15 amino acids. Trimming removed 5 bases from V and 8 bases from J; junction bases left unmatched: 9. The germline V gene encodes CDR1 SEHNR and CDR2 FQNEAQ (reference sequence). CDR3 protein: CASSPAGQGALGYTF. The CDR3 DNA follows: TGTGCCAGCAGCCCCGCGGGACAGGGGGCTCTAGGCTACACCTTC.

The rearrangement joins TRBV18 to TRBJ2-5, with D tentatively TRBD1 (5 bases). V lost 3 bases and J lost 7, with 18 bases in between. CDR3 length equals 15 residues. The germline V gene encodes CDR1 KGHSH and CDR2 LQKENI. CDR3 bases: TGTGCCAGCTCACCTGATATGGACATTCCGGGGACCCAGTACTTC. Its protein product is CASSPDMDIPGTQYF.

This clone was detected only a few times. This sequence joins TRBV19 and TRBJ2-5; TRBD2 matches at 10 bases. V lost 3 bases and J lost 5; bases outside the gene matches: 12. The length of the CDR3 is 17 residues. Looked up from germline, CDR1 is LNHDA and CDR2 is SQIVND (reference sequence). The CDR3 sequence: CASSMIGTGTSAETQYF. The CDR3 coding sequence is TGTGCCAGTAGTATGATAGGAACAGGGACTAGCGCGGAGACCCAGTACTTC.

This clone was detected a few times. The rearrangement joins TRBV12-5 to TRBJ1-4; D is ambiguous. Deletions cut 7 bases from V and 0 bases from J, with 15 bases between. CDR1 LGHNT and CDR2 FRNRAP come from the germline V gene. CDR3 length: 16 residues. The CDR3 is CASVPGPEATNEKLFF. The DNA of the CDR3 is TGTGCTAGTGTCCCCGGACCCGAGGCAACTAATGAAAAACTGTTTTTT.

The chain has TRBV4-1 and TRBJ1-5, with unresolved D. Trimming cost V 0 bases and J 1 base, with 7 bases left between them. The germline CDR1 and CDR2 sequences are MGHRA and YSYEKL. This CDR3 spans 15 amino acids. In DNA, the CDR3 is TGCGCCAGCAGCCAAGATGTAGCGAGCAATCAGCCCCAGCATTTT. Protein product: CASSQDVASNQPQHF.

CDR3 in DNA: TGTGCCAGCGAAAACGGACAGGGGCATTGGACTGAAGCTTTCTTT. Its translation: CASENGQGHWTEAFF. V and J are TRBV5-4 and TRBJ1-1; 9 bases line up with TRBD1. V dropped 7 bases and J dropped 5; count of bases not matched to a gene: 12. The CDR3 totals 15 residues. From germline, CDR1 is SGHNT and CDR2 YYREEE (reference sequence). Complete variable domain (other parts from reference TRBV5-4 and TRBJ1-1): ETGVTQSPTHLIKTRGQQVTLRCSSQSGHNTVSWYQQALGQGPQFIFQYYREEENGRGNFPPRFSGLQFPNYSSELNVNALELDDSALYLCASENGQGHWTEAFFGQGTRLTVV.

There are a few counts of this clone. The rearrangement joins TRBV6-5 to TRBJ1-2; the D gene is possibly TRBD1 (6 bases). Germline loops: CDR1 MNHEY, CDR2 SVGAGI. V gave up 2 bases and J gave up 3 bases, with 10 bases separating them. This CDR3 contains 14 residues. This CDR3 reads CASSYHREYYGYTF. In DNA form, the CDR3 reads TGTGCCAGCAGTTACCACAGGGAGTACTATGGCTACACCTTC.

The J gene is TRBJ2-2, the V gene TRBV15, with D unclear. The CDR3 extends over 14 amino acids. V dropped 0 bases and J dropped 4 bases, with 6 bases sitting between them. CDR1 LNHNV and CDR2 YYDKDF come from the germline V gene (reference sequence). CDR3 nucleotides: TGTGCCACCAGCAGAGATGGTGTCACCGGGGAGCTGTTTTTT. Its translation: CATSRDGVTGELFF.

Here the CDR3 DNA reads TGTGCCAGCAGCTTAGAATGGAGACAGCCCTATGGCTACACCTTC. This codes for CASSLEWRQPYGYTF. The V and J genes are TRBV7-9 and TRBJ1-2; TRBD1 is a possible D gene (5 bases). Germline V CDR1 and CDR2: SEHNR, FQNEAQ (reference sequence). This CDR3 contains 15 residues. V shed 1 base and J shed 4 bases, with 13 bases lying between them.

The V call is TRBV7-2, the J call TRBJ2-2, with unresolved D. V lost 1 base and J 0 bases, leaving 9 bases between the germline ends. Germline CDR1 reads SGHTA; CDR2 reads FQGNSA. The CDR3 is made up of 16 amino acids. The CDR3 nucleotides are TGTGCCAGCAGCTTAGAGTCTCCGGCGAACACCGGGGAGCTGTTTTTT. It codes for CASSLESPANTGELFF.

This chain uses TRBV4-2 with TRBJ1-2; no clear D gene. CDR1 is LGHNA and CDR2 is YNFKEQ in the germline V gene. V was shortened by 0 bases and J by 4 bases, with 6 bases between the two germline ends. The CDR3 spans 13 residues. The DNA for the CDR3 is TGTGCCAGCAGCCAAGATAACATCTATGGCTACACCTTC. Amino acid sequence: CASSQDNIYGYTF.

This chain uses TRBV30 with TRBJ1-6; D remains unclear. The CDR3 contains 15 residues. Germline-derived CDR1 and CDR2 are GTSNPN and SVGIG (reference sequence). V was cut by 5 bases and J by 5 bases, with 16 bases left in between. CDR3 region: CAWGDIGLHNSPLHF. The CDR3 DNA reads as TGTGCCTGGGGGGATATAGGGCTTCATAATTCACCCCTCCACTTT.

The chain has TRBV7-8 and TRBJ2-6; no clear D. The CDR3 has 15 residues. Germline V lookup: CDR1 SGHVS, CDR2 FQNEAQ. Trimming removed 5 bases at V and 0 bases at J, with 8 bases between. The CDR3, as DNA: TGTGCCAGCAGCCGTACCAACTCTGGGGCCAACGTCCTGACTTTC. Protein sequence: CASSRTNSGANVLTF.

This clone has only a few counts. The rearrangement uses TRBV7-2 and TRBJ2-5; 7 nucleotides match TRBD1. The V gene's germline CDR1 is SGHTA and CDR2 FQGNSA. The length of the CDR3 is 16 residues. The trim removed 3 bases at V and 2 bases at J, leaving 9 bases unmatched. In DNA form, the CDR3 reads TGTGCCAGCAGCTTCGGGACAGTGAGAGAACAAGAGACCCAGTACTTC. It encodes CASSFGTVREQETQYF.

This clone was found a few times. The sample carries other DNA sequences with the same CDR3. The V call is TRBV4-1, the J call TRBJ1-5, with D unclear. V was shortened by 0 bases and J by 0 bases, with 6 bases between the two germline ends. The CDR3 runs 15 residues. Germline-derived CDR1 and CDR2 are MGHRA and YSYEKL. The DNA for the CDR3 is TGCGCCAGCAGCCAAGAACCTTATAGCAATCAGCCCCAGCATTTT. Translated, it gives CASSQEPYSNQPQHF.

This clone was seen only a few times. The chain recombines TRBV5-1 with TRBJ1-2, with TRBD1 identical over 9 bases. CDR1 SGHRS and CDR2 YFSETQ come from the germline V gene. There are 14 residues in the CDR3. Trimming took 4 bases from V and 2 from J; bases not matched to a gene: 3. The CDR3 here is CASSPGTGNYGYTF. CDR3 bases: TGCGCCAGCAGCCCCGGGACAGGGAACTATGGCTACACCTTC.

The chain uses TRBV11-2 and TRBJ2-5; the D is unclear. There are 15 residues in the CDR3. Trimming pared 0 bases from V and 1 base from J, leaving 9 bases between. Per germline, CDR1 SGHAT and CDR2 FQNNGV. The CDR3 nucleotides are TGTGCCAGCAGCTTAGATTTTTCCGGCCAAGAGACCCAGTACTTC. Its protein is CASSLDFSGQETQYF. The full variable domain, in which reference TRBV11-2 and TRBJ2-5 provide the parts outside the CDR3, is EAGVAQSPRYKIIEKRQSVAFWCNPISGHATLYWYQQILGQGPKLLIQFQNNGVVDDSQLPKDRFSAERLKGVDSTLKIQPAKLEDSAVYLCASSLDFSGQETQYFGPGTRLLVL.

This clone was found a few times. The J gene is TRBJ2-7, the V gene TRBV6-5; the D is unclear. The CDR3 spans 13 residues. V shed 2 bases and J shed 5 bases, with 10 bases lying between them. Germline CDR1 is MNHEY and CDR2 is SVGAGI. CDR3 sequence (DNA): TGTGCCAGCAGTTACAGCAGGACCCACGAGCAGTACTTC. Protein: CASSYSRTHEQYF.